The sequence of this TCR beta chain was determined in a study of T cell responses to AZD1222 COVID-19 vaccine. Study-level findings and limits: Repertoires were sampled only after the peak T cell response. Once two AZD1222 doses were given, Spike-specific TCR breadth and depth went up. White British donors predominated, females outnumbered males, and clonal diversity was possibly underestimated. Regions left unmutated in variants are reportedly the target of nearly half of spike-specific TCRs.

For this clone: What it binds is unknown.

Trimming took 1 base from V and 2 from J, leaving 9 bases between them. This CDR3 region has 15 residues. CDR1 is LNHDA and CDR2 is SQIVND in the germline V gene (reference sequence). Method: immunoSEQ multiplex PCR; TCRdb's copy keeps in-frame clones and lacks some. This repertoire shows 150,000 or so clones, 80% to 90% found once; its top ten account for more than 7%. The source was peripheral blood, collected on day 0 of AZD1222 vaccination. This clonotype was obtained from an adult in good health. V and J are TRBV19 and TRBJ1-5; perhaps TRBD1 as D (6 bases). In nucleotides, the CDR3 is TGTGCCAGTAGTATAGGACACAGGGGCAATCAGCCCCAGCATTTT. This encodes CASSIGHRGNQPQHF.